This record concerns one T cell receptor beta chain sequence. What it binds is not known. A read error may account for a junction end that differs from germline. The data were obtained in a study of T cells in Graves' hyperthyroidism and ophthalmopathy. Study outcomes and limitations: Model predictions of ophthalmopathy came a median roughly 6.7 months before onset.

CDR1 is MDHEN and CDR2 is SYDVKM in the germline V gene. The CDR3 contains 15 residues. TCR beta CDR3 sequences were amplified from RNA transcripts. HTBI primers were employed in a first-round RT-PCR of the TCR CDR3. TCRdb analysed the multiplex PCR reads with MiXCR anew, one entry per CDR3 protein. The table lists approximately 600,000 distinct CDR3 sequences, around 15% of them singletons. The rearrangement links TRBV28 to TRBJ1-1; D remains unclear. The receptor was derived from a woman in her thirties with Graves' hyperthyroidism. The sequencing sample was made of blood. The CDR3, as DNA: TGTGCCAGCAGTCCCTTGACATACATGAACACTGAAGCTCTCTTT. Amino acids: CASSPLTYMNTEALF.